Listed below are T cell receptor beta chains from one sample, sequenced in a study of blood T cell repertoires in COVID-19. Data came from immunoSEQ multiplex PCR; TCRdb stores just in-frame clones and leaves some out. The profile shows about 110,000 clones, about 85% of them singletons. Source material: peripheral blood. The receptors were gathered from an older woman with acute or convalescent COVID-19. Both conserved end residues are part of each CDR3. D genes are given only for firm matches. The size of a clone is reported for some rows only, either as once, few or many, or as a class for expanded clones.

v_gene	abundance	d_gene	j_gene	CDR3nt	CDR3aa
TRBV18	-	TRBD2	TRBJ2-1	TGTGCCAGCTTCGTACTAGCGGGAGTCAACAATGAGCAGTTCTTC	CASFVLAGVNNEQFF
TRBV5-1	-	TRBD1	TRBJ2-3	TGCGCCAGCAGCTGGCGACAGGGTATCGCAGATACGCAGTATTTT	CASSWRQGIADTQYF
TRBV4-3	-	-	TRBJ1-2	TGCGCCAGCAGCCAAGTTGCCAGGGGAACCAACTATGGCTACACCTTC	CASSQVARGTNYGYTF
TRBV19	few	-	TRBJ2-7	TGTGCCAGTAGCACTGGTGGAGGGGAAAGCTCCTACGAGCAGTACTTC	CASSTGGGESSYEQYF
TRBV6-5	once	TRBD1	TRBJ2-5	TGTGCCAGCAGCGACGATTATACAGGGGCAGAGACCCAGTACTTC	CASSDDYTGAETQYF
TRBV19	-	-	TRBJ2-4	TGTGCCAGTAGCCCTCCGAGGATCCCGGGAAACATTCAGTACTTC	CASSPPRIPGNIQYF
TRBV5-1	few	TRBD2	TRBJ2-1	TGCGCCAGCAGCTTGGCCGGGACTAGCGGCAATGAGCAGTTCTTC	CASSLAGTSGNEQFF
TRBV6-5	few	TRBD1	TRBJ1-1	TGTGCCAGCAGGTCGACAGGGGGCGGAGGCACTGAAGCTTTCTTT	CASRSTGGGGTEAFF
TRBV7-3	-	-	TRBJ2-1	TGTGCCAGCAGCCCGTCTGGAGGGTCCTACAATGAGCAGTTCTTC	CASSPSGGSYNEQFF
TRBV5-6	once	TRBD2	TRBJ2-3	TGTGCCAGCAGCTTGTACCGCCTAGCGGGAGAGGTAGATACGCAGTATTTT	CASSLYRLAGEVDTQYF
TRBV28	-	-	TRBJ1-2	TGTGCCAGCAGTTTAGCCCCGCAGGGTGGCTATGGCTACACCTTC	CASSLAPQGGYGYTF
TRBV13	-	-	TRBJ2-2	TGTGCCATCCTGCGGCGGGGTGGCGGGGAGCTATTTTTT	CAILRRGGGELFF
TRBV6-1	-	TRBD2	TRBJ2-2	TGTGCCAGCAGTGCTTCTAGCGGGTCGAACACCGGGGAGCTGTTTTTT	CASSASSGSNTGELFF
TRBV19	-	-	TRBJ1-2	TGTGCCAGTAACCTTGGACAGACACCTAACTATGGCTACACCTTC	CASNLGQTPNYGYTF
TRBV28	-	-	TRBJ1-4	TGTGCCAGCAGTCAGCCGGGACAAGGAAAACTGTTTTTT	CASSQPGQGKLFF
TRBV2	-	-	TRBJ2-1	TGTGCCAGCAACACTGGAGGGCCGAGTTCCTACAATGAGCAGTTCTTC	CASNTGGPSSYNEQFF
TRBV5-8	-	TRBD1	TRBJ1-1	TGTGCCAGCAGCCCCAGGGGGCTTACTGAAGCTTTCTTT	CASSPRGLTEAFF
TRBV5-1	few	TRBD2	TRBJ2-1	TGCGCCAGCAGCTTGGCTGGTAGCGGGAGGGGGGATGAGCAGTTCTTC	CASSLAGSGRGDEQFF
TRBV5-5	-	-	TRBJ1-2	TGTGCCAGCAGCTTGGCCGTAGTTATCCTGACAGAGGACTATGGCTACACCTTC	CASSLAVVILTEDYGYTF
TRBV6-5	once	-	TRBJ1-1	TGTGCCAGCAGTTACTCTGGGCTCCTCCTGAACACTGAAGCTTTCTTT	CASSYSGLLLNTEAFF
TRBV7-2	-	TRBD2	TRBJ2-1	TGTGCCAGCAGCTCACCTAGCGGGAGTCGCAATGAGCAGTTCTTC	CASSSPSGSRNEQFF
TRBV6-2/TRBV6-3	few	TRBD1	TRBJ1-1	TGTGCCAGCAGTTACCCGGGACAGGGGGCCCGAGCTTTCTTT	CASSYPGQGARAFF
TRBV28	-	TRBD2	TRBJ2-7	TGTGCCAGCAGACCAAAGCGGGGGCTTTACGAGCAGTACTTC	CASRPKRGLYEQYF
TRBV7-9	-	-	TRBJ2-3	TGTGCCAGCAGCTTAGGCTCGAGAGATACGCAGTATTTT	CASSLGSRDTQYF
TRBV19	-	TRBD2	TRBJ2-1	TGTGCCAGTAGTATGCAGGCGTCTAGCGGGAGGGACGGTGAGCAGTTCTTC	CASSMQASSGRDGEQFF
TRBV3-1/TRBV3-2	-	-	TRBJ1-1	TGTGCCAGCAGCCAAGCAGGACAGATGAACACTGAAGCTTTCTTT	CASSQAGQMNTEAFF
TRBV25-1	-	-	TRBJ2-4	TGTGCCAGCAGTGAATCCGCCGGGAAGGACATTCAGTACTTC	CASSESAGKDIQYF
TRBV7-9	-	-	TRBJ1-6	TGTGCCAGCAGCCCCTCCGTCTCCTCACCCCTCCACTTT	CASSPSVSSPLHF
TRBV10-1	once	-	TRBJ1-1	TGCGCCAGCATCCGGACGCAGGGCCGACGTGCTGTAGCTTTCTTT	CASIRTQGRRAVAFF
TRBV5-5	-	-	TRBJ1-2	TGTGCCAGCAGTTTGAGATCAGGGTGGTTGAATAACTATGGCTACACCTTC	CASSLRSGWLNNYGYTF
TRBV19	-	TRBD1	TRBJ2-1	TGTGCCAGTAGTGGCCGATTGGGACAGGGGTTTGAGCAGTTCTTC	CASSGRLGQGFEQFF
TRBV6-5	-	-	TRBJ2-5	TGTGCCAGCAGCCGGGACAAGGGAGAGACCCAGTACTTC	CASSRDKGETQYF
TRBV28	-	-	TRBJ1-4	TGTGCCAGCAGTCCCAATGCCGGGATAGGTGAAAAACTGTTTTTT	CASSPNAGIGEKLFF
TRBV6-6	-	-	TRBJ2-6	TGTGCCAGTGAGCAGGGAACTGGGGCCAACGTCCTGACTTTC	CASEQGTGANVLTF
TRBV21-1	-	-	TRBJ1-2	TGTGCCAGCAGCGGCCCGGCGAGACACACGGTGGGCTACACCTTC	CASSGPARHTVGYTF
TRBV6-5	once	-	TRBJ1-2	TGTGCCAGCAGCCCAGGGGTGGGTGGCTACACCTTC	CASSPGVGGYTF
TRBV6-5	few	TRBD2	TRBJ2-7	TGTGCCAGCAGTAGCCGGGACTACGGCGAGCAGTACTTC	CASSSRDYGEQYF
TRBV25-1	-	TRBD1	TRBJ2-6	TGTGCCAGCAGTGGGGACAGAGCTGGGGCCAACGTCCTGACTTTC	CASSGDRAGANVLTF
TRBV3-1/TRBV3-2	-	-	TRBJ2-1	TGTGCCAGCAGCCAAGGGACTCAGCAGTTCTTC	CASSQGTQQFF
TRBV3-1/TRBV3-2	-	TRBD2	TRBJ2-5	TGTGCCAGCAGCCTGAGCGGGAGGGCAGAGACCCAGTACTTC	CASSLSGRAETQYF
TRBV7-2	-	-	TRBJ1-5	TGTGCCAGCAGCTTAGAGTCCGCGTCGGGGCCCCAGCATTTT	CASSLESASGPQHF
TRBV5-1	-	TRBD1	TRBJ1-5	TGCGCCAGCAGCGCAGGGGGGCCTGATCAGCCCCAGCATTTT	CASSAGGPDQPQHF
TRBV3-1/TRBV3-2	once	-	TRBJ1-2	TGTGCCAGCAGCCCTCCAGGGGAGGGCTGGGGCTACACCTTC	CASSPPGEGWGYTF
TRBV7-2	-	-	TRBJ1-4	TGTGCCAGCAGCCAAAACGGGGGTTCTAATGAAAAACTGTTTTTT	CASSQNGGSNEKLFF
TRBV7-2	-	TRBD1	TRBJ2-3	TGTGCCAGCATCCTCCTGCCGGGACAGGGCACAGATACGCAGTATTTT	CASILLPGQGTDTQYF
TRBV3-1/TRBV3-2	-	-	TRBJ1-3	TGTGCCAGCAGCTACAGGGCTGGAAACACCATATATTTT	CASSYRAGNTIYF
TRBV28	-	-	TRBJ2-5	TGTGCCAGCAGTGGCGGAGGCCCAAGAGAGACCCAGTACTTC	CASSGGGPRETQYF
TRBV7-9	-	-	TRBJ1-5	TGTGCCAGCAGCCCAGGCATCAATCAGCCCCAGCATTTT	CASSPGINQPQHF
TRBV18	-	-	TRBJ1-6	TGTGCCAGCTCACCAGCTATGGCCGGCGGTTCACCCCTCCACTTT	CASSPAMAGGSPLHF
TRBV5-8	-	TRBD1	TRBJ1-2	TGTGCCAGCAGCTTGGCCGGACAGGCCTATGGCTACACCTTC	CASSLAGQAYGYTF
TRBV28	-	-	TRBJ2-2	TGTGCCAGCAGTTTACTGGAGGGGGGGTATGGCGGGGAGCTGTTTTTT	CASSLLEGGYGGELFF
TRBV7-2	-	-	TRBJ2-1	TGTGCCAGCAGCCCTCTCCCCGACAATGAGCAGTTCTTC	CASSPLPDNEQFF
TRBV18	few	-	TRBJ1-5	TGTGCCAGCACGTCAACCAGGGGCGCAAATCAGCCCCAGCATTTT	CASTSTRGANQPQHF
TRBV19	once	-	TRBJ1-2	TGTGCCAGTAGTATGGGCCCAGCTAACTATGGCTACACCTTC	CASSMGPANYGYTF
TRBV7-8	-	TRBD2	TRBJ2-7	TGTGCCAGCAGCGTAAGCGGGAGAGGGTTCGGGGAGCAGTACTTC	CASSVSGRGFGEQYF
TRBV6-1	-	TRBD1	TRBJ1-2	TGTGCCAGCACCAAAGGGACAGGGGCCTATGGCTACACCTTC	CASTKGTGAYGYTF
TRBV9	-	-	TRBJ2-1	TGTGCCAGCAGCGACTTTAATGAGCAGTTCTTC	CASSDFNEQFF